The clone carrying this T cell receptor (beta chain) was recorded only once. The germline V gene has CDR1 LNHDA and CDR2 SQIVND (reference sequence). The V segment lost 5 bases and the J segment 3 bases; nucleotides outside the gene matches: 7. This CDR3 is built from 15 residues. In the source study's methods: The assay estimated nucleated cells by amplifying reference gene primers. Only in-frame clones appear in the TCRdb table, and some are missing; sequencing was by immunoSEQ multiplex PCR. V and J calls and clone size come straight from that table; D and trimming were deduced from the DNA. This sample has 70,000 or so clones, with 79% found just once. These data come from a study of blood T cell repertoires in COVID-19. Study in general: The samples span acute and convalescent COVID-19 from the United States, Italy and Spain. T cells, B-cell-depleted T cells, or PBMCs provided the cDNA or gDNA that served as material.

This TCR derives from a human donor in a cohort sampled during active COVID-19. This sequence joins TRBV19 and TRBJ2-1; TRBD2 agrees at 7 bases. Sequencing used peripheral blood. The CDR3 sequence is CASSGRASGYNEQFF. The CDR3 nucleotides are TGTGCCAGTAGTGGTAGGGCTAGCGGCTACAATGAGCAGTTCTTC.